The next 24 T cell receptor beta chains were all read from a single sample in a study of radiotherapy plus CTLA-4 blockade in lung cancer. Generated by immunoSEQ multiplex PCR, the TCRdb table keeps only in-frame clones and is missing some. Found here are roughly 62,000 clones, 70% to 85% of them singletons; the top ten hold roughly 4.7%. The starting material was peripheral blood, obtained from a patient treated with radiotherapy plus ipilimumab. Receptors were obtained from a human donor with non-small cell lung cancer who had a complete response to radiotherapy plus ipilimumab.

The V and J genes are TRBV19 and TRBJ1-5; TRBD1 might be the D (6 bases). The CDR3 is 15 amino acids. Germline V CDR1 and CDR2: LNHDA, SQIVND (reference sequence). The V end lost 2 bases, the J end lost 0 bases, and 8 bases lay between the germline ends. CDR3 nucleotide sequence: TGTGCCAGTAGTATACAGGGGCCTAGCAATCAGCCCCAGCATTTT. As protein: CASSIQGPSNQPQHF.

The sample holds a few counts of this clone. J is TRBJ2-1 and V is TRBV9; the D call may be TRBD1 or TRBD2 (5 bases each). The germline V and J ends were trimmed by 7 bases and 1 base, with 18 bases remaining between them. CDR1 SGDLS and CDR2 YYNGEE come from the germline V gene. The length of the CDR3 is 16 residues. CDR3 residues: CASGARLEGSYNEQFF. In nucleotides, the CDR3 is TGTGCCAGCGGCGCCCGTCTCGAGGGGTCCTACAATGAGCAGTTCTTC.

V gene TRBV28 combines with J gene TRBJ1-5; D ambiguous. With 6 bases removed from V and 2 bases from J, the gap between germline ends came to 14 bases. The CDR3 is 15 amino acids. Germline values: CDR1 MDHEN, CDR2 SYDVKM. CDR3 protein: CASRPPAVGNQPQHF. The DNA for the CDR3 is TGTGCCAGCAGGCCACCGGCAGTTGGCAATCAGCCCCAGCATTTT.

This clone has a handful of counts. This chain uses TRBV9 with TRBJ2-5; the D is unclear. The CDR3 consists of 13 residues. The ends were cut back, 2 bases at V and 1 base at J, with 6 bases in the middle. The germline gives CDR1 SGDLS, CDR2 YYNGEE. The CDR3 loop is CASSVRLQETQYF. The CDR3 region has the DNA TGTGCCAGCAGCGTTCGACTCCAAGAGACCCAGTACTTC.

CDR3 DNA: TGTGCCAGCAGCCGAACAGGGGGGAAGACCCAGTACTTC. It yields the protein CASSRTGGKTQYF. The rearrangement joins TRBV9 to TRBJ2-5; 8 bases agree with TRBD1. Per the germline V gene, CDR1 is SGDLS and CDR2 is YYNGEE. The V and J ends lost 4 bases and 6 bases, in that order; junction bases with no gene match: 5. CDR3 size: 13 residues. Together with reference TRBV9 and TRBJ2-5, the CDR3 gives the full variable domain: DSGVTQTPKHLITATGQRVTLRCSPRSGDLSVYWYQQSLDQGLQFLIQYYNGEERAKGNILERFSAQQFPDLHSELNLSSLELGDSALYFCASSRTGGKTQYFGPGTRLLVL.

This chain uses TRBV15 with TRBJ1-5; 7 bases align to TRBD1. Germline CDR1 reads LNHNV; CDR2 reads YYDKDF (reference sequence). The length of the CDR3 is 12 residues. The V gene end was trimmed by 8 bases and the J gene end by 7 bases; junction bases not matched to a gene: 5. The CDR3 DNA is TGTGCCACCGGAGGGGGCAGGCAGCCCCAGCATTTT. It is translated as CATGGGRQPQHF.

The chain joins TRBV9 to TRBJ1-3; D not resolved. Between the trimmed V and J ends, which lost 0 bases and 4 bases, there was a span of 8 bases. The CDR3 covers 14 residues. Germline assignment: CDR1 SGDLS and CDR2 YYNGEE. CDR3 sequence reads: CASSVATTGNTIYF. The CDR3 region has the DNA TGTGCCAGCAGCGTAGCGACAACGGGAAACACCATATATTTT.

CDR3 in DNA: TGTGCCAGCACCACCCCACAGGGGGCGCACACTGAAGCTTTCTTT. Translating it yields CASTTPQGAHTEAFF. V gene TRBV2 combines with J gene TRBJ1-1; 9 nucleotides match TRBD1. CDR1 and CDR2 (germline): SNHLY, FYNNEI. V shed 7 bases, J shed 3 bases, and the junction held 9 bases outside the gene matches. The CDR3 runs to 15 residues.

This chain uses TRBV5-4 with TRBJ2-1; 12 bases are a match to TRBD2. This CDR3 spans 17 amino acids. CDR1 is SGHNT, CDR2 YYREEE, per germline (reference sequence). The V gene end was trimmed by 4 bases and the J gene end by 8 bases; junction bases not matched to a gene: 13. This chain's CDR3 is CASSQRLAGVAYHEQFF. CDR3 sequence (DNA): TGTGCCAGCAGCCAACGACTAGCGGGAGTTGCGTATCATGAGCAGTTCTTC.

The V and J genes are TRBV27 and TRBJ2-3; D is unclear. Germline V gene sequence: CDR1 MNHEY, CDR2 SMNVEV (reference sequence). Trimming stripped 6 bases from V and 3 bases from J, with 10 bases between. This CDR3 has 13 amino acids. This CDR3 is CASRPGGTDTQYF. The CDR3 region has the DNA TGTGCCAGCAGGCCGGGCGGAACAGATACGCAGTATTTT.

The gene calls are TRBV18 and TRBJ2-5; tentatively, D is TRBD1 (5 bases). Germline-derived CDR1 and CDR2 are KGHSH and LQKENI. V gave up 3 bases and J gave up 5 bases, with 13 bases separating them. The CDR3 loop spans 14 amino acids. The CDR3 DNA sequence: TGTGCCAGCTCACCCCCAGACAGTCCCGAGACCCAGTACTTC. Protein: CASSPPDSPETQYF.

V and J are TRBV4-3 and TRBJ1-6, with 7 bases aligning to TRBD1. V lost 5 bases, J lost 6 bases, and 7 bases stayed unmatched. The CDR3 has 15 amino acids. Germline V CDR1 and CDR2: LGHNA, YSLEER. The CDR3 region has the DNA TGCGCCAGCAGCGCAACAGGGGCCCCTAATTCACCCCTCCACTTT. Its protein is CASSATGAPNSPLHF.

The chain is built from TRBV7-9 and TRBJ2-3; 8 bases align to TRBD2. The CDR3 consists of 15 residues. With V trimmed by 5 bases and J by 0 bases, 4 bases remained unmatched. CDR1 is SEHNR and CDR2 is FQNEAQ in the germline V gene (reference sequence). The DNA for the CDR3 is TGTGCCAGCAGCCAATCGGGGGGGAGCACAGATACGCAGTATTTT. Residues: CASSQSGGSTDTQYF.

This chain links TRBV6-5 with TRBJ1-1; D unclear. Trimming removed 6 bases from V and 1 base from J, with 6 bases in between. This CDR3 contains 12 residues. Germline values: CDR1 MNHEY, CDR2 SVGAGI. CDR3 nucleotide sequence: TGTGCCAGCAGAAGGCGGAACACTGAAGCTTTCTTT. Amino acid sequence: CASRRRNTEAFF.

This clone came up once. The CDR3 is CASRWGETNTEAFF. CDR3 in DNA: TGTGCCAGCAGGTGGGGCGAAACGAACACTGAAGCTTTCTTT. The chain couples TRBV5-4 to TRBJ1-1; maybe TRBD1 (5 bases). Per the germline V gene, CDR1 is SGHNT and CDR2 is YYREEE (reference sequence). The CDR3 has 14 amino acids. Trimming removed 5 bases from V and 1 base from J, with 12 bases in between.

J is TRBJ2-1 and V is TRBV30; D not certain. CDR3 length equals 13 residues. Germline-derived CDR1 and CDR2 are GTSNPN and SVGIG (reference sequence). V dropped 2 bases and J dropped 5 bases, with 10 bases sitting between them. CDR3 amino acids: CAWSKGSNNEQFF. CDR3 sequence (DNA): TGTGCCTGGAGTAAAGGGTCCAACAATGAGCAGTTCTTC.

This rearrangement joins TRBV27 to TRBJ2-1; TRBD2 agrees at 7 bases. The CDR3 runs to 14 residues. The V and J ends lost 4 bases and 0 bases, in that order; junction bases with no gene match: 0. From germline, CDR1 is MNHEY and CDR2 SMNVEV (reference sequence). CDR3 sequence (DNA): TGTGCCAGCAGTTGGGAGGGCTCCTACAATGAGCAGTTCTTC. Its protein product is CASSWEGSYNEQFF.

This chain links TRBV11-2 with TRBJ1-2; no clear D. The CDR3 extends over 12 amino acids. V lost 1 base and J lost 6, with 6 bases in between. Per the germline V gene, CDR1 is SGHAT and CDR2 is FQNNGV. The CDR3 loop is CASSLGRDGYTF. CDR3 in DNA: TGTGCCAGCAGCTTAGGGAGGGATGGCTACACCTTC.

The chain uses TRBV7-6 and TRBJ2-1, with D perhaps assigned TRBD1 or TRBD2 (6 bases each). CDR3 length: 15 amino acids. The germline V gene encodes CDR1 SGHVS and CDR2 FNYEAQ. Trimming took 5 bases from V and 4 from J, leaving 15 bases between them. CDR3 in amino acids: CASSLGGGAYNEQFF. The CDR3 DNA is TGTGCCAGCAGCCTTGGGGGCGGGGCATACAATGAGCAGTTCTTC.

This chain uses TRBV30 with TRBJ1-1, with no clear D. This CDR3 has 13 residues. V shed 0 bases and J shed 6 bases, with 11 bases lying between them. Per the germline V gene, CDR1 is GTSNPN and CDR2 is SVGIG (reference sequence). The CDR3 DNA sequence: TGTGCCTGGAGTGTACAACATGTCGCTGAAGCTTTCTTT. This translates into CAWSVQHVAEAFF. Complete variable domain (other parts from reference TRBV30 and TRBJ1-1): SQTIHQWPATLVQPVGSPLSLECTVEGTSNPNLYWYRQAAGRGLQLLFYSVGIGQISSEVPQNLSASRPQDRQFILSSKKLLLSDSGFYLCAWSVQHVAEAFFGQGTRLTVV.

This sequence joins TRBV11-3 and TRBJ2-1; tentatively, D is TRBD2 (5 bases). Germline V gives CDR1 SGHNT, CDR2 YENEEA. This CDR3 comprises 13 residues. The V end lost 5 bases, the J end lost 12 bases, and 17 bases lay between the germline ends. The CDR3 sequence is CASSHLVLLGQFF. The CDR3, as DNA: TGTGCCAGCAGCCACCTAGTGTTACTAGGGCAGTTCTTC.

The chain has TRBV7-9 and TRBJ2-7; 11 bases fit TRBD1. J was trimmed by 2 bases and V by 2 bases; bases with no gene match: 2. Looked up from germline, CDR1 is SEHNR and CDR2 is FQNEAQ (reference sequence). This CDR3 is built from 15 residues. In DNA, the CDR3 is TGTGCCAGCAGCTTATCGGGACAGGGGGCCTACGAGCAGTACTTC. It codes for CASSLSGQGAYEQYF.

The V call is TRBV6-1, the J call TRBJ1-3, with D possibly matching TRBD1 (6 bases). This CDR3 is 16 amino acids long. Germline V CDR1 and CDR2: MNHNS, SASEGT. V lost 3 bases to trimming and J lost 3 bases, with 15 bases between them. In nucleotides, the CDR3 is TGTGCCAGCAGTGACTTCTTGTACAGGGTTGGAAACACCATATATTTT. Amino acids: CASSDFLYRVGNTIYF.

This clone was seen only a few times. The V call is TRBV5-4, the J call TRBJ2-7; possibly TRBD1 or TRBD2 for D (5 bases each). The germline V gene encodes CDR1 SGHNT and CDR2 YYREEE (reference sequence). Trimming took 4 bases from V and 0 from J, leaving 14 bases between them. This CDR3 comprises 15 residues. DNA of the CDR3: TGTGCCAGCAGCCCCGGGACCCAGAGCTCCTACGAGCAGTACTTC. Amino acids: CASSPGTQSSYEQYF.